These 2 T cell receptor beta chains were sequenced from one sample in a study of technical replicates of blood from a handful of donors. Sequenced by immunoSEQ multiplex PCR; TCRdb stores in-frame clones only, minus some. The sample lists tens of thousands of clones, 85% to 95% occurring once. The sequencing sample was made of T cells isolated from PBMCs. The source is a human donor in good health.

V and J are TRBV6-6 and TRBJ2-5; no clear D gene. Deletions cut 0 bases from V and 4 bases from J, with 9 bases between. CDR1 MNHNY and CDR2 SVGAGI come from the germline V gene (reference sequence). This CDR3 is built from 14 residues. The CDR3 DNA sequence: TGTGCCAGCAGTTACTCGTTGCAGGCAGAGACCCAGTACTTC. It codes for CASSYSLQAETQYF.

The CDR3 sequence is CAISGKTGGNQPQHF. The CDR3 DNA reads TGTGCCATCAGTGGTAAAACAGGGGGGAATCAGCCCCAGCATTTT. The chain joins TRBV10-3 to TRBJ1-5; 8 nucleotides match TRBD1. V trimming: 4 bases; J trimming: 4 bases; junction bases outside the gene matches: 6. This CDR3 is built from 15 residues. Germline V gene data show CDR1 as ENHRY and CDR2 as SYGVKD.